These T cell receptor beta chains were read from a single sample in a study of CD8 T cells in ankylosing spondylitis. One entry per CDR3 protein, called by TCRdb with MiXCR from the 5' RACE reads. The data show about 400,000 distinct CDR3 sequences, with around 20% seen just once and roughly a sixth held by the top ten. The specimen sequenced was blood, either unsorted or a sorted T cell fraction (not recorded which). The source is a male donor with ankylosing spondylitis. Each CDR3 is given with its conserved first and last residue. Fields, in order: V gene, J gene, clone size, D gene, CDR3 protein, CDR3 DNA. The D gene is left open where the match is weak. Only some rows state a clone size, as once, few, many or a class for expanded clones.

v_call: TRBV10-3; j_call: TRBJ2-1; clone_size: .; d_call: TRBD1; cdr3_aa: CAISDRVDNEQFF; cdr3_nt: TGTGCCATCAGCGACAGGGTAGATAATGAGCAGTTCTTC
v_call: TRBV6-5; j_call: TRBJ2-3; clone_size: few; d_call: TRBD1; cdr3_aa: CASSYSDPDRGDTQYF; cdr3_nt: TGTGCCAGCAGTTACTCCGACCCGGACAGGGGGGATACGCAGTATTTT
v_call: TRBV28; j_call: TRBJ2-7; clone_size: .; d_call: .; cdr3_aa: CASCSGTPRTEQYF; cdr3_nt: TGTGCCAGCTGCTCCGGGACTCCTCGCACCGAGCAGTACTTC
v_call: TRBV7-9; j_call: TRBJ2-1; clone_size: .; d_call: .; cdr3_aa: CASSLRPASSYNEQFF; cdr3_nt: TGTGCCAGCAGCTTACGGCCGGCGAGCTCCTACAATGAGCAGTTCTTC
v_call: TRBV20-1; j_call: TRBJ2-1; clone_size: few; d_call: TRBD2; cdr3_aa: CSATLAGEINEQFF; cdr3_nt: TGCAGTGCCACGCTAGCGGGAGAAATCAATGAGCAGTTCTTC
v_call: TRBV7-9; j_call: TRBJ2-5; clone_size: .; d_call: .; cdr3_aa: CASSLPGTPQETQYF; cdr3_nt: TGTGCCAGCAGCTTACCCGGGACACCCCAAGAGACCCAGTACTTC
v_call: TRBV5-1; j_call: TRBJ2-3; clone_size: few; d_call: .; cdr3_aa: CASSSYPGQATDTQYF; cdr3_nt: TGCGCCAGCAGCTCCTACCCGGGACAAGCCACAGATACGCAGTATTTT
v_call: TRBV10-3; j_call: TRBJ2-5; clone_size: few; d_call: TRBD1; cdr3_aa: CAISQGQQETQYF; cdr3_nt: TGTGCCATCAGTCAGGGACAGCAAGAGACCCAGTACTTC
v_call: TRBV2; j_call: TRBJ2-2; clone_size: .; d_call: TRBD2; cdr3_aa: CASRRREGPGELFF; cdr3_nt: TGTGCCAGCCGCCGGCGGGAGGGCCCCGGGGAGCTGTTTTTT
v_call: TRBV7-8; j_call: TRBJ2-7; clone_size: many; d_call: .; cdr3_aa: CASSWRMGYEQYF; cdr3_nt: TGTGCCAGCAGCTGGCGAATGGGCTACGAGCAGTACTTC
v_call: TRBV21-1; j_call: TRBJ2-5; clone_size: few; d_call: .; cdr3_aa: CASSKARVRETQYF; cdr3_nt: TGTGCCAGCAGCAAAGCCAGGGTGAGGGAGACCCAGTACTTC
v_call: TRBV4-1; j_call: TRBJ1-4; clone_size: .; d_call: TRBD1; cdr3_aa: CASSLRGLNEKLFF; cdr3_nt: TGCGCCAGCAGCCTGAGGGGGCTCAATGAAAAACTGTTTTTT
v_call: TRBV28; j_call: TRBJ2-5; clone_size: .; d_call: TRBD2; cdr3_aa: CASSSPFAGGETQYF; cdr3_nt: TGTGCCAGCAGTTCACCTTTCGCGGGAGGGGAGACCCAGTACTTC
v_call: TRBV28; j_call: TRBJ1-5; clone_size: .; d_call: TRBD1; cdr3_aa: CASSLQGARAHQPQHF; cdr3_nt: TGTGCCAGCAGTTTGCAGGGGGCCAGGGCGCATCAGCCCCAGCATTTT
v_call: TRBV7-3; j_call: TRBJ1-5; clone_size: .; d_call: .; cdr3_aa: CASAVLPGQPQHF; cdr3_nt: TGTGCCAGCGCAGTCCTCCCCGGACAGCCCCAGCATTTT
v_call: TRBV29-1; j_call: TRBJ2-3; clone_size: many; d_call: TRBD2; cdr3_aa: CSAKPSGSATDTQYF; cdr3_nt: TGCAGCGCAAAACCTAGCGGGAGTGCGACAGATACGCAGTATTTT
v_call: TRBV12-3/TRBV12-4; j_call: TRBJ1-2; clone_size: few; d_call: .; cdr3_aa: CASSFSPYGYTF; cdr3_nt: TGTGCCAGCAGTTTCTCTCCCTATGGCTACACCTTC
v_call: TRBV19; j_call: TRBJ2-1; clone_size: .; d_call: TRBD2; cdr3_aa: CASSIAGGREQFF; cdr3_nt: TGTGCCAGTAGTATAGCGGGAGGGCGAGAGCAGTTCTTC
v_call: TRBV11-1; j_call: TRBJ2-6; clone_size: .; d_call: .; cdr3_aa: CASSLVPLAGRRDPSGANVLTF; cdr3_nt: TGTGCCAGCAGCTTAGTGCCTTTGGCAGGACGCCGCGATCCTTCTGGGGCCAACGTCCTGACTTTC
v_call: TRBV5-1; j_call: TRBJ1-6; clone_size: few; d_call: TRBD1; cdr3_aa: CASSLEPGTGSSPLHF; cdr3_nt: TGCGCCAGCAGCTTGGAACCGGGGACAGGGAGTTCACCCCTCCACTTT
v_call: TRBV4-1; j_call: TRBJ2-7; clone_size: .; d_call: .; cdr3_aa: CASSRRDGLEQYF; cdr3_nt: TGCGCCAGCAGCCGCAGGGATGGGCTCGAGCAGTACTTC
v_call: TRBV30; j_call: TRBJ1-1; clone_size: .; d_call: .; cdr3_aa: CAWSLQGGTEAFF; cdr3_nt: TGTGCCTGGAGTTTACAGGGAGGAACTGAAGCTTTCTTT
v_call: TRBV5-1; j_call: TRBJ2-3; clone_size: many; d_call: .; cdr3_aa: CASSLSLGPLIVGTDTQYF; cdr3_nt: TGCGCCAGCAGCTTGTCTCTGGGACCATTAATCGTCGGCACAGATACGCAGTATTTT
v_call: TRBV28; j_call: TRBJ2-1; clone_size: .; d_call: TRBD2; cdr3_aa: CASRSASGVYNEQFF; cdr3_nt: TGTGCCAGCAGATCGGCTAGCGGGGTATACAATGAGCAGTTCTTC
v_call: TRBV5-1; j_call: TRBJ2-7; clone_size: .; d_call: TRBD1; cdr3_aa: CASSFGQGRLSYEQYF; cdr3_nt: TGCGCCAGCAGCTTCGGACAGGGTCGCCTCTCCTACGAGCAGTACTTC
v_call: TRBV5-1; j_call: TRBJ2-5; clone_size: .; d_call: TRBD2; cdr3_aa: CASSLGTSGRGTQYF; cdr3_nt: TGCGCCAGCAGCTTGGGGACTAGCGGGAGAGGGACCCAGTACTTC
v_call: TRBV14; j_call: TRBJ2-1; clone_size: .; d_call: .; cdr3_aa: CASSQRSDRPGNEQFF; cdr3_nt: TGTGCCAGCAGCCAAAGGAGTGACCGGCCAGGGAATGAGCAGTTCTTC
v_call: TRBV5-1; j_call: TRBJ2-3; clone_size: .; d_call: TRBD2; cdr3_aa: CASSFQAGTSDTDTQYF; cdr3_nt: TGCGCCAGCAGCTTCCAAGCCGGGACTAGCGACACAGATACGCAGTATTTT
v_call: TRBV6-5; j_call: TRBJ2-3; clone_size: few; d_call: TRBD1; cdr3_aa: CASSYTGQGEIDTQYF; cdr3_nt: TGTGCCAGCAGTTATACCGGACAGGGAGAGATAGATACGCAGTATTTT
v_call: TRBV5-1; j_call: TRBJ2-1; clone_size: .; d_call: .; cdr3_aa: CASSSDAASYNEQFF; cdr3_nt: TGCGCCAGCAGTTCGGACGCGGCCTCCTACAATGAGCAGTTCTTC
v_call: TRBV28; j_call: TRBJ2-7; clone_size: .; d_call: .; cdr3_aa: CASSFGGRGEQYF; cdr3_nt: TGTGCCAGCAGTTTCGGGGGGCGGGGCGAGCAGTACTTC
v_call: TRBV7-2; j_call: TRBJ2-7; clone_size: few; d_call: TRBD1; cdr3_aa: CASSSQTGTVPYEQYF; cdr3_nt: TGTGCCAGCAGCTCGCAAACCGGGACAGTCCCCTACGAGCAGTACTTC
v_call: TRBV10-3; j_call: TRBJ1-6; clone_size: .; d_call: TRBD1; cdr3_aa: CAIRPGQPNSPLHF; cdr3_nt: TGTGCCATCAGACCGGGACAGCCAAATTCACCCCTCCACTTT
v_call: TRBV6-1; j_call: TRBJ2-7; clone_size: once; d_call: .; cdr3_aa: CASSAIGDEQYF; cdr3_nt: TGTGCCAGCAGTGCAATCGGGGACGAGCAGTACTTC
v_call: TRBV18; j_call: TRBJ1-1; clone_size: .; d_call: .; cdr3_aa: CASSPGGGMDTEAFF; cdr3_nt: TGTGCCAGCTCACCCGGGGGGGGGATGGACACTGAAGCTTTCTTT
v_call: TRBV5-8; j_call: TRBJ1-2; clone_size: once; d_call: .; cdr3_aa: CASKRRLGRPYGYTF; cdr3_nt: TGTGCCAGCAAAAGGAGGCTCGGTCGCCCTTATGGCTACACCTTC
v_call: TRBV6-5; j_call: TRBJ2-7; clone_size: .; d_call: .; cdr3_aa: CASSYSISGSRPYEQYF; cdr3_nt: TGTGCCAGCAGTTACTCGATATCCGGGAGTCGCCCCTACGAGCAGTACTTC
v_call: TRBV7-2; j_call: TRBJ2-2; clone_size: few; d_call: .; cdr3_aa: CASSVAGRRGGELFF; cdr3_nt: TGTGCCAGCAGCGTGGCTGGGCGGAGGGGCGGGGAGCTGTTTTTT
v_call: TRBV5-1; j_call: TRBJ2-3; clone_size: many; d_call: TRBD1; cdr3_aa: CASSFVGQGDTQYF; cdr3_nt: TGCGCCAGCAGCTTCGTGGGACAGGGAGATACGCAGTATTTT
v_call: TRBV6-2/TRBV6-3; j_call: TRBJ1-5; clone_size: .; d_call: .; cdr3_aa: CASTKINGYQPQHF; cdr3_nt: TGTGCCAGCACAAAAATTAACGGTTATCAGCCCCAGCATTTT
v_call: TRBV10-3; j_call: TRBJ2-7; clone_size: few; d_call: .; cdr3_aa: CAISVGANYEQYF; cdr3_nt: TGTGCCATCAGTGTGGGGGCCAACTACGAGCAGTACTTC
v_call: TRBV28; j_call: TRBJ2-2; clone_size: few; d_call: .; cdr3_aa: CASIQDLTGELFF; cdr3_nt: TGTGCCAGCATCCAAGATCTCACCGGGGAGCTGTTTTTT
v_call: TRBV11-3; j_call: TRBJ2-3; clone_size: .; d_call: TRBD1; cdr3_aa: CASSLGARGRTDTQYF; cdr3_nt: TGTGCCAGCAGCTTAGGGGCCAGGGGGCGCACAGATACGCAGTATTTT
v_call: TRBV29-1; j_call: TRBJ2-5; clone_size: few; d_call: TRBD2; cdr3_aa: CSTLLAGVGETQYF; cdr3_nt: TGCAGCACCCTACTAGCGGGAGTGGGGGAGACCCAGTACTTC
v_call: TRBV7-9; j_call: TRBJ2-7; clone_size: many; d_call: .; cdr3_aa: CASSSRTREQYF; cdr3_nt: TGTGCCAGCAGCTCCCGGACGCGAGAGCAGTACTTC
v_call: TRBV25-1; j_call: TRBJ1-5; clone_size: few; d_call: .; cdr3_aa: CASSDSRSNQPQHF; cdr3_nt: TGTGCCAGCAGTGATTCGCGCTCAAATCAGCCCCAGCATTTT